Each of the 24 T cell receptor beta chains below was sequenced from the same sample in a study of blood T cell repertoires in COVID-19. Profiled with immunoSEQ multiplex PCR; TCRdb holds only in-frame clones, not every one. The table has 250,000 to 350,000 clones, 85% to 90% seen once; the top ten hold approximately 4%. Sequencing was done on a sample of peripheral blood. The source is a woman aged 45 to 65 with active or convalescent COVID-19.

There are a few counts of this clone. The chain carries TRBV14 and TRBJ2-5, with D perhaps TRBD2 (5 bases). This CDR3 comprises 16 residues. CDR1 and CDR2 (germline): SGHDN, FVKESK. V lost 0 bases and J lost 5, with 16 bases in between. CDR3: CASSQETLRGHETQYF. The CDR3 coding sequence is TGTGCCAGCAGCCAAGAAACCCTCAGAGGGCACGAGACCCAGTACTTC.

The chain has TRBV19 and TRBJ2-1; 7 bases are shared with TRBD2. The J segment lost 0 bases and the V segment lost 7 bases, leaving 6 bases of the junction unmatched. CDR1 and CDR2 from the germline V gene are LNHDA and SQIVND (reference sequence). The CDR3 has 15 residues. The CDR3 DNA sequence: TGTGCCAGTAAGGTGGGGGGGAGCTCCTACAATGAGCAGTTCTTC. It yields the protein CASKVGGSSYNEQFF.

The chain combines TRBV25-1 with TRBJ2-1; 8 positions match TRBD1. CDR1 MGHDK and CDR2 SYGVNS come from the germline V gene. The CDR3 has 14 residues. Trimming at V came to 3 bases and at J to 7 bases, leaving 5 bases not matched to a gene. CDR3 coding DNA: TGTGCCAGCAGTGATGCACAGGGGGTAAATGAGCAGTTCTTC. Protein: CASSDAQGVNEQFF.

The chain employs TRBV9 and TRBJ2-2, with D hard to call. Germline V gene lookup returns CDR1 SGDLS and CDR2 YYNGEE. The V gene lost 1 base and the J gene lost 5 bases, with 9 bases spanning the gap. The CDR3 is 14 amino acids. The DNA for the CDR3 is TGTGCCAGCAGCGTATTATCGGTGACCGGGGAGCTGTTTTTT. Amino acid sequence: CASSVLSVTGELFF.

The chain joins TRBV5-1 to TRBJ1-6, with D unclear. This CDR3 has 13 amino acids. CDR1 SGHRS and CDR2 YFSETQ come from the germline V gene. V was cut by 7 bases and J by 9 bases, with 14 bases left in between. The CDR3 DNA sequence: TGCGCCAGCTCCAAGGGAGCAGGTTCACCCCTCCACTTT. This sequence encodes CASSKGAGSPLHF.

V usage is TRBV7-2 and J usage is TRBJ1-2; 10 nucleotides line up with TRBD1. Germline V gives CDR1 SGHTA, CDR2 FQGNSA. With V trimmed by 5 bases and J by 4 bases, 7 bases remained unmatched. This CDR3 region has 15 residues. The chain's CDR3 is CASSPGTGAFYGYTF. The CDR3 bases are TGTGCCAGCAGCCCTGGGACAGGGGCCTTCTATGGCTACACCTTC.

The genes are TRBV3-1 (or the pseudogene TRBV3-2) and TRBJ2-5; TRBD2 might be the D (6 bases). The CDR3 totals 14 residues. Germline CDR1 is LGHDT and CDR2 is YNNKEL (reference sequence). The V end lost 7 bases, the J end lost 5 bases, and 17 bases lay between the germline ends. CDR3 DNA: TGTGCCAGCACCTCACTAGCAACGGAGGAGACCCAGTACTTC. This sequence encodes CASTSLATEETQYF.

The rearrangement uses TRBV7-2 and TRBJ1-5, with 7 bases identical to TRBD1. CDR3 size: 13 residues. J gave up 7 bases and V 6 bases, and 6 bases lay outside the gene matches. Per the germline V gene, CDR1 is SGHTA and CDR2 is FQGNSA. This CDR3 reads CASRGQPQQPQHF. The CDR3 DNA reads TGTGCCAGCAGGGGACAGCCTCAGCAGCCCCAGCATTTT.

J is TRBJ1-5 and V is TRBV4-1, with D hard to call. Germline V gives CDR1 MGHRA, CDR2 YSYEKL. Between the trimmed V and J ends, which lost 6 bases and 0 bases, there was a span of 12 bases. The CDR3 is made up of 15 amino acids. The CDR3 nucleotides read TGCGCCAGCAGGCGAGACATCTCTAGCAATCAGCCCCAGCATTTT. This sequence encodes CASRRDISSNQPQHF.

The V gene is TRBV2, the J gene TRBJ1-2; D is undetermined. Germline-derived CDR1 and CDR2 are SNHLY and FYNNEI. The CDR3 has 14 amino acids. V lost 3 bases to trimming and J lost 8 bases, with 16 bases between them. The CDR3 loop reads CASSEDRETGGYTF. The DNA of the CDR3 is TGTGCCAGCAGTGAGGACCGGGAGACCGGAGGCTACACCTTC.

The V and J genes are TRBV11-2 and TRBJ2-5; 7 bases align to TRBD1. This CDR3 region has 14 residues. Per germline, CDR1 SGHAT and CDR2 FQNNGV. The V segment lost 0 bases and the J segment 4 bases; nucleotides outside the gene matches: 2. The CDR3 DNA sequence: TGTGCCAGCAGCTTAGACCGGACAGGAGAGACCCAGTACTTC. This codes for CASSLDRTGETQYF.

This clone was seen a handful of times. The CDR3 here is CAISESGTAGELFF. The CDR3 nucleotides are TGTGCCATCAGCGAAAGCGGGACTGCCGGGGAGCTGTTTTTT. The genes are TRBV10-3 and TRBJ2-2; 7 bases match TRBD2. Per germline, CDR1 ENHRY and CDR2 SYGVKD. There are 14 residues in the CDR3. The trim removed 6 bases at V and 6 bases at J, leaving 7 bases unmatched.

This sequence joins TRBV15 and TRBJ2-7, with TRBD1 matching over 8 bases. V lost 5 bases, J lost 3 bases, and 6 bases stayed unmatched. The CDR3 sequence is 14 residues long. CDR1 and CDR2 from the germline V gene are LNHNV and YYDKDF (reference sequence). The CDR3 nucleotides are TGTGCCACCAGCCGGACAGGGTTCGTCTACGAGCAGTACTTC. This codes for CATSRTGFVYEQYF.

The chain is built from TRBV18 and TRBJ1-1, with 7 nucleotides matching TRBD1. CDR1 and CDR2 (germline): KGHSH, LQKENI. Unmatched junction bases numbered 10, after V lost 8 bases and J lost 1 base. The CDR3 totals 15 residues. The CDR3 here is CASRVGQATNTEAFF. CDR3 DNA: TGTGCCAGCCGGGTCGGACAGGCCACGAACACTGAAGCTTTCTTT.

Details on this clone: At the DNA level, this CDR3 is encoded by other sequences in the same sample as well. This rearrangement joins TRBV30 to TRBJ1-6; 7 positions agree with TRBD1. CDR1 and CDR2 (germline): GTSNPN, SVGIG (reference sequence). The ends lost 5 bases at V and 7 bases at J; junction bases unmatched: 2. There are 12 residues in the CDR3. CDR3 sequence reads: CAWDRVNSPLHF. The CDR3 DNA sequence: TGTGCCTGGGACAGGGTCAATTCACCCCTCCACTTT.

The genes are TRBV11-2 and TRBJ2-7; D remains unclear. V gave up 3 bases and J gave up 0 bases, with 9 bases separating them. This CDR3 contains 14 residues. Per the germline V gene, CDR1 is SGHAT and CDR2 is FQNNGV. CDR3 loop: CASSFLMSSYEQYF. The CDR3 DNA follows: TGTGCCAGCAGCTTCCTCATGAGCTCCTACGAGCAGTACTTC.

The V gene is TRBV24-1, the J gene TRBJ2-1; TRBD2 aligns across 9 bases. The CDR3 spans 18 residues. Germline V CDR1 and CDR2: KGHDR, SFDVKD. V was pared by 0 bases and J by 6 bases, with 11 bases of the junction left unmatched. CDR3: CATSDLKSVSGRLNEQFF. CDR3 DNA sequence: TGTGCCACCAGTGATTTGAAATCCGTCAGCGGGAGGCTCAATGAGCAGTTCTTC.

DNA for the CDR3: TGTGCCAGCAGCCCGCGGGCGCCAGACTATGGCTACACCTTC. Encoded protein: CASSPRAPDYGYTF. The chain is built from TRBV3-1 (or the pseudogene TRBV3-2) and TRBJ1-2; no reliable D call. V lost 4 bases, J lost 3 bases, and 12 bases lay in between. This CDR3 has 14 residues. Germline CDR1 and CDR2: LGHDT and YNNKEL (reference sequence).

The chain's CDR3 is CAWSLGTGFFNQPQHF. The CDR3, as DNA: TGTGCCTGGAGTCTCGGGACAGGGTTCTTCAATCAGCCCCAGCATTTT. The chain couples TRBV30 to TRBJ1-5; 9 bases match TRBD1. CDR3 length equals 16 residues. Germline CDR1 GTSNPN, CDR2 SVGIG (reference sequence). The V segment lost 2 bases and the J segment 3 bases; nucleotides outside the gene matches: 8.

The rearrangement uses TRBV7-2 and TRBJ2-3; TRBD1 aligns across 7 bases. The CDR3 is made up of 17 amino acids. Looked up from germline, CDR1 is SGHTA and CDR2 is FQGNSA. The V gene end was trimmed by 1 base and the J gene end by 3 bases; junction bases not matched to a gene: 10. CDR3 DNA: TGTGCCAGCAGCTTAGATTCGACAGGGAAAAGAACAGATACGCAGTATTTT. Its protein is CASSLDSTGKRTDTQYF.

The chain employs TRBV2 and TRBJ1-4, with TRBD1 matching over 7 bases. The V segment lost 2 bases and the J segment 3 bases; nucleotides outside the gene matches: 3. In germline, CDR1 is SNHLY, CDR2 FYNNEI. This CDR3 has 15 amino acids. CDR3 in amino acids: CASSEMGTANEKLFF. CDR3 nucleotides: TGTGCCAGCAGTGAAATGGGGACAGCTAATGAAAAACTGTTTTTT.

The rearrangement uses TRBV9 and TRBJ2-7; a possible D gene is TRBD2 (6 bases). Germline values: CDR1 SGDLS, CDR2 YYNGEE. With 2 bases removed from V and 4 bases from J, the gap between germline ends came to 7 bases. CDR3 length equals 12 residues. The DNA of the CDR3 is TGTGCCAGCAGCGTGGGGGGTTACGAGCAGTACTTC. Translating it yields CASSVGGYEQYF.

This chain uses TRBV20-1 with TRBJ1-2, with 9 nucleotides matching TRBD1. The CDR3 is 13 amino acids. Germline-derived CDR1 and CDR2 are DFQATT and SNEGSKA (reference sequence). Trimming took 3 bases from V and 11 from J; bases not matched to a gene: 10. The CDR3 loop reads CSASTGTGKSYTF. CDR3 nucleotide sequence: TGCAGTGCTAGTACCGGGACAGGGAAATCGTACACCTTC.

This chain's CDR3 is CASSYGGESAGELFF. DNA for the CDR3: TGTGCCAGCAGTTACGGGGGGGAAAGCGCCGGGGAGCTGTTTTTT. The chain has TRBV6-5 and TRBJ2-2; 7 bases fit TRBD2. V lost 2 bases to trimming and J lost 6 bases; unmatched junction nucleotides: 6. Germline CDR1 reads MNHEY; CDR2 reads SVGAGI. This CDR3 contains 15 residues.